A single sample is the source of the 13 T cell receptor beta chains below, sequenced in a study of blood T cell repertoires in COVID-19. Produced via immunoSEQ multiplex PCR; TCRdb's table is partial and in-frame only. Among approximately 140,000 clones listed, approximately 88% were seen once. Sample: peripheral blood. These receptors all come from a woman aged 80 or over with acute or convalescent COVID-19.

This rearrangement joins TRBV6-4 to TRBJ1-1, with D perhaps matching TRBD1 (5 bases). The V end was cut by 6 bases, the J end by 1 base, with 9 bases between. Germline CDR1 MRHNA, CDR2 SNTAGT. The CDR3 is 13 residues long. The CDR3 DNA reads TGTGCCAGCAGCAGAACAGGGAACACTGAAGCTTTCTTT. As protein: CASSRTGNTEAFF.

On this clone itself: At one boundary the junction diverges from the germline segment, which might be a read error. The V call is TRBV15, the J call TRBJ2-1; 12 nucleotides align to TRBD2. Germline loops: CDR1 LNHNV, CDR2 YYDKDF (reference sequence). The CDR3 runs to 20 residues. CDR3 residues: CAASRDWRQKTSGRENEQFF. Here the CDR3 DNA reads TGTGCCGCCAGCAGAGATTGGCGACAGAAGACTAGCGGGAGAGAAAATGAGCAGTTCTTC.

A note on this clone: A read error may produce the germline difference seen at one junction end. J is TRBJ1-4 and V is TRBV7-8, with 8 bases lining up with TRBD1. The CDR3 spans 14 residues. CDR1 is SGHVS and CDR2 is FQNEAQ in the germline V gene. The DNA of the CDR3 is TGTGCCAGCAGCTTATCCGGACAGGGCCGATATCCGATTTTT. This translates into CASSLSGQGRYPIF.

The chain employs TRBV18 and TRBJ2-7, with D perhaps matching TRBD2 (5 bases). Trimming left V 0 bases short and J 6 bases short, with 9 bases between. Germline loops: CDR1 KGHSH, CDR2 LQKENI. CDR3 length equals 13 residues. CDR3 residues: CASSPPNRGEQYF. For the CDR3, the DNA is TGTGCCAGCTCACCACCGAACCGGGGCGAGCAGTACTTC.

This clone was found a few times. This chain uses TRBV18 with TRBJ1-1; no clear D gene. The CDR3 is made up of 14 amino acids. Per germline, CDR1 KGHSH and CDR2 LQKENI. V was pared by 3 bases and J by 3 bases, with 11 bases between. The CDR3 bases are TGTGCCAGCTCACCCCTGGCGGGGTACACTGAAGCTTTCTTT. It encodes CASSPLAGYTEAFF.

This rearrangement joins TRBV7-9 to TRBJ2-1; 13 positions agree with TRBD2. The CDR3 is 16 amino acids. CDR1 and CDR2 from the germline V gene are SEHNR and FQNEAQ (reference sequence). Trimming at V came to 2 bases and at J to 9 bases, leaving 7 bases not matched to a gene. Here the CDR3 DNA reads TGTGCCAGCAGCTTACCCCGGACTAGCGGGGGAGGTGAGCAGTTCTTC. Protein sequence: CASSLPRTSGGGEQFF. Variable domain in full (rest from reference TRBV7-9 and TRBJ2-1): DTGVSQNPRHKITKRGQNVTFRCDPISEHNRLYWYRQTLGQGPEFLTYFQNEAQLEKSRLLSDRFSAERPKGSFSTLEIQRTEQGDSAMYLCASSLPRTSGGGEQFFGPGTRLTVL.

The chain uses TRBV6-2 or TRBV6-3 and TRBJ1-1; 7 nucleotides line up with TRBD1. Per germline, CDR1 MNHEY and CDR2 SVGEGT. The CDR3 has 12 amino acids. J was trimmed by 8 bases and V by 4 bases; bases with no gene match: 4. CDR3 amino acids: CASSFPTGEAFF. The CDR3 DNA is TGTGCCAGCAGTTTCCCGACAGGGGAAGCTTTCTTT.

The J gene is TRBJ2-3, the V gene TRBV10-3; tentative D call: TRBD1 (5 bases). Germline V lookup: CDR1 ENHRY, CDR2 SYGVKD. The CDR3 has 19 amino acids. Trimming stripped 2 bases from V and 2 bases from J, with 23 bases between. CDR3 bases: TGTGCCATCAGTGAGGGGCAGGGTTCATACACAGACTCCACAGATACGCAGTATTTT. Amino acid sequence: CAISEGQGSYTDSTDTQYF.

The genes are TRBV5-1 and TRBJ1-4; maybe TRBD1 (5 bases). V was trimmed by 2 bases and J by 8 bases, leaving 13 bases between them. Germline V CDR1 and CDR2: SGHRS, YFSETQ. The CDR3 runs 14 residues. The CDR3 sequence: CASSFGQGGEKLFF. The CDR3 DNA follows: TGCGCCAGCAGCTTCGGGCAGGGAGGAGAAAAACTGTTTTTT.

DNA of the CDR3: TGTGCCAGCAGCCAAGATGGGGCTAGCGGAAACTACGAGCAGTACTTC. Translated: CASSQDGASGNYEQYF. This chain connects TRBV14 to TRBJ2-7, with TRBD2 matching 7 bases. There are 16 residues in the CDR3. With V trimmed by 0 bases and J by 3 bases, 8 bases remained unmatched. CDR1 is SGHDN, CDR2 FVKESK, per germline.

Worth noting for this clone: A read error likely explains this, since a far larger clone differs by one base. The chain employs TRBV27 and TRBJ1-1; the D gene is possibly TRBD1 (5 bases). The length of the CDR3 is 13 residues. Germline V gene lookup returns CDR1 MNHEY and CDR2 SMNVEV (reference sequence). The V end was cut by 2 bases, the J end by 4 bases, with 8 bases between. CDR3 protein: CASSLGRGTEAFF. The CDR3 DNA sequence: TGTGCCAGCAGTTTAGGGAGGGGCACTGAAGCTTTCTTT.

This chain uses TRBV5-1 with TRBJ2-3; 11 bases line up with TRBD2. The V segment lost 4 bases and the J segment 2 bases; nucleotides outside the gene matches: 6. The CDR3 loop spans 16 amino acids. CDR1 SGHRS and CDR2 YFSETQ come from the germline V gene. The CDR3 nucleotides read TGCGCCAGCAGCATCGGGACTAGCGGAAACACAGATACGCAGTATTTT. This translates into CASSIGTSGNTDTQYF.

The chain couples TRBV7-6 to TRBJ2-6; the D is unclear. The CDR3 runs to 17 residues. Germline V gene sequence: CDR1 SGHVS, CDR2 FNYEAQ. V was clipped by 5 bases and J by 0 bases, with 14 bases between them. CDR3 in DNA: TGTGCCAGCAGCCGTGGATTGGGCACCTCTGGGGCCAACGTCCTGACTTTC. Translated, it gives CASSRGLGTSGANVLTF.